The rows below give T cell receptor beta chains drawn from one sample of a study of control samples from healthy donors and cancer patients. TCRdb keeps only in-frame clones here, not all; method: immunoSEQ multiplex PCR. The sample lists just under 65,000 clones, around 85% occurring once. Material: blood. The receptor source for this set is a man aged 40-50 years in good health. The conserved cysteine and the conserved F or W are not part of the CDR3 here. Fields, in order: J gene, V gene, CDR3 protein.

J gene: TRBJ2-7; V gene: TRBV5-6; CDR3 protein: ASSGGTGGTYEQY
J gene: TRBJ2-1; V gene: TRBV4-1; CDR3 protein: ASRGLAYNEQF
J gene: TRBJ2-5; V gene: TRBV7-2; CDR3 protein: ASSSIRTGLGETQY
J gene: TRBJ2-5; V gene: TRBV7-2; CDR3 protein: ASSPGLAGVGETQY
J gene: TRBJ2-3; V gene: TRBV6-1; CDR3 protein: ASSGLVGGAGTDTQY
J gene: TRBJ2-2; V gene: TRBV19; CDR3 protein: ASTTVPPGTGELF
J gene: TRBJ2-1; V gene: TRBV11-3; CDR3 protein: ASSLEAGGPNEQF
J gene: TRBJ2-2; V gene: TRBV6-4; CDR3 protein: ASSVGGQGTGELF
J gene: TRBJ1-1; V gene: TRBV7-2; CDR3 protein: ASSLRRNTEAF
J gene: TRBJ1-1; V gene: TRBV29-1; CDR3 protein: SVDRGRAEAF
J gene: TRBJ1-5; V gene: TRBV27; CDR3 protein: ASSPSRTGGFNQPQH
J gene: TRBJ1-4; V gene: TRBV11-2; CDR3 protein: ASSSINRDIATNEKLF
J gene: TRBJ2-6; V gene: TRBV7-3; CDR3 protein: ASSLTSGANVLT
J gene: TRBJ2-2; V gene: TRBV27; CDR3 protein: ASSSSDRGTGELF
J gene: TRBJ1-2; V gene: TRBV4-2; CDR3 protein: ASSQEDTLYGYT
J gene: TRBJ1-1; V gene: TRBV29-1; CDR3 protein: SVDREAF
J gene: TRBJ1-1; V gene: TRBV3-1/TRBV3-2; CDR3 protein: ASSHLRQDEAF
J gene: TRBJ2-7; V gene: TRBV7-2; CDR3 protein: ASSLDAGVYAQY
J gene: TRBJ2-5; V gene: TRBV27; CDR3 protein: ASRKGAETQY
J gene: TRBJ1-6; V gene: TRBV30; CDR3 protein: AWRWDSQNSPLH
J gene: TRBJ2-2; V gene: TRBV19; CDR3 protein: ASTTGFTGELF
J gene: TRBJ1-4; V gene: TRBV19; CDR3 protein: ASSIGVNLNEKLF
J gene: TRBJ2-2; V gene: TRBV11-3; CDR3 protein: ASSLGPPGGELF
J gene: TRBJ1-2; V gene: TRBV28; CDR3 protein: ASSHPRRTGDYGYT
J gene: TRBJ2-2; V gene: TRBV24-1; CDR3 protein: ATSDTQGKTGELF
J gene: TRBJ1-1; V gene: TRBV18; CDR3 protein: ASSRGHPTEAF
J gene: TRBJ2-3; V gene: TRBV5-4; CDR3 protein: AVLREATDTQY
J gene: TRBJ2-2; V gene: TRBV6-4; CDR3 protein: ASNGSSQTGELF
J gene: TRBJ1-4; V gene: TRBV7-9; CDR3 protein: ASSLAPSTTTNEKLF
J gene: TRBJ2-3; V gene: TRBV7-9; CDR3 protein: ASSLVQGTDTQY
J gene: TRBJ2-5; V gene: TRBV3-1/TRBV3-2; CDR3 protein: ASSPSVGLRGTQY
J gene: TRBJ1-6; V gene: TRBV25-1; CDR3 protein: ASSEFGGLNSPLH
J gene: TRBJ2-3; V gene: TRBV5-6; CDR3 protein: ASSLDRVADTQY
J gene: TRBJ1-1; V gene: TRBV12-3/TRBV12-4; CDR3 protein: ASSFQMNTEAF
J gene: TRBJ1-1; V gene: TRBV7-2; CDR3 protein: ASSTGQGYTEAF
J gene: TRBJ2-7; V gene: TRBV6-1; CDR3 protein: ASSERGLYEQY
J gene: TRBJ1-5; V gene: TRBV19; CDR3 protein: ASSIRTGSGNQPQH
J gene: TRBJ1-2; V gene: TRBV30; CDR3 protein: AWSVRIGQGGYT
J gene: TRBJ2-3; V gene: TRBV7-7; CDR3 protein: ASSPSGGSTDTQY
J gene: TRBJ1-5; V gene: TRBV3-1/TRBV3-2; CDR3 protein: ASSQERDQPQH
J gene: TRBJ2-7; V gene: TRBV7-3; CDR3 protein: ASSPGQRYEQY
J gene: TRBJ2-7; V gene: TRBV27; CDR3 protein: ASSFRRQGSEQY
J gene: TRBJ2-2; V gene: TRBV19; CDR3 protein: ASSLPSLRGGDLIGELF
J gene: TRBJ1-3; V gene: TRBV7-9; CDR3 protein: ASSLLTAGSGNTIY
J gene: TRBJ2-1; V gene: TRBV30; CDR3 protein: AWSEDEPMVQF
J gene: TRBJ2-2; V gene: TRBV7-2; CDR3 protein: ASSLASGTGELF
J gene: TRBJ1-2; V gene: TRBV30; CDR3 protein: AWSRGVYGYT